This T cell receptor (beta chain) appears in the sequencing data of a study of T cell responses to AZD1222 COVID-19 vaccine. The V end lost 0 bases, the J end lost 7 bases, and 15 bases lay between the germline ends. The germline V gene encodes CDR1 LGHDT and CDR2 YNNKEL (reference sequence). The CDR3 runs 15 residues. As concerns this clone: Its matching antigen is unknown.

Study results and caveats: Regions 160-218 and 743-854 dominated among vaccine-associated CD4 TCRs spanning spike.

Data came from immunoSEQ multiplex PCR; TCRdb stores just in-frame clones and leaves some out. The sample consists of about 180,000 clones, approximately 92% of them appearing once. This specimen was peripheral blood, taken 28 days after the second dose of the MenACWY control vaccine. The receptor was isolated from an adult who received the MenACWY meningococcal vaccine as a control. The chain recombines TRBV3-1 (or the pseudogene TRBV3-2) with TRBJ2-5, with D tentatively TRBD1 (6 bases). The CDR3 reads CASSQDSGMGATQYF. The CDR3 DNA sequence: TGTGCCAGCAGCCAAGACTCGGGAATGGGGGCGACCCAGTACTTC.